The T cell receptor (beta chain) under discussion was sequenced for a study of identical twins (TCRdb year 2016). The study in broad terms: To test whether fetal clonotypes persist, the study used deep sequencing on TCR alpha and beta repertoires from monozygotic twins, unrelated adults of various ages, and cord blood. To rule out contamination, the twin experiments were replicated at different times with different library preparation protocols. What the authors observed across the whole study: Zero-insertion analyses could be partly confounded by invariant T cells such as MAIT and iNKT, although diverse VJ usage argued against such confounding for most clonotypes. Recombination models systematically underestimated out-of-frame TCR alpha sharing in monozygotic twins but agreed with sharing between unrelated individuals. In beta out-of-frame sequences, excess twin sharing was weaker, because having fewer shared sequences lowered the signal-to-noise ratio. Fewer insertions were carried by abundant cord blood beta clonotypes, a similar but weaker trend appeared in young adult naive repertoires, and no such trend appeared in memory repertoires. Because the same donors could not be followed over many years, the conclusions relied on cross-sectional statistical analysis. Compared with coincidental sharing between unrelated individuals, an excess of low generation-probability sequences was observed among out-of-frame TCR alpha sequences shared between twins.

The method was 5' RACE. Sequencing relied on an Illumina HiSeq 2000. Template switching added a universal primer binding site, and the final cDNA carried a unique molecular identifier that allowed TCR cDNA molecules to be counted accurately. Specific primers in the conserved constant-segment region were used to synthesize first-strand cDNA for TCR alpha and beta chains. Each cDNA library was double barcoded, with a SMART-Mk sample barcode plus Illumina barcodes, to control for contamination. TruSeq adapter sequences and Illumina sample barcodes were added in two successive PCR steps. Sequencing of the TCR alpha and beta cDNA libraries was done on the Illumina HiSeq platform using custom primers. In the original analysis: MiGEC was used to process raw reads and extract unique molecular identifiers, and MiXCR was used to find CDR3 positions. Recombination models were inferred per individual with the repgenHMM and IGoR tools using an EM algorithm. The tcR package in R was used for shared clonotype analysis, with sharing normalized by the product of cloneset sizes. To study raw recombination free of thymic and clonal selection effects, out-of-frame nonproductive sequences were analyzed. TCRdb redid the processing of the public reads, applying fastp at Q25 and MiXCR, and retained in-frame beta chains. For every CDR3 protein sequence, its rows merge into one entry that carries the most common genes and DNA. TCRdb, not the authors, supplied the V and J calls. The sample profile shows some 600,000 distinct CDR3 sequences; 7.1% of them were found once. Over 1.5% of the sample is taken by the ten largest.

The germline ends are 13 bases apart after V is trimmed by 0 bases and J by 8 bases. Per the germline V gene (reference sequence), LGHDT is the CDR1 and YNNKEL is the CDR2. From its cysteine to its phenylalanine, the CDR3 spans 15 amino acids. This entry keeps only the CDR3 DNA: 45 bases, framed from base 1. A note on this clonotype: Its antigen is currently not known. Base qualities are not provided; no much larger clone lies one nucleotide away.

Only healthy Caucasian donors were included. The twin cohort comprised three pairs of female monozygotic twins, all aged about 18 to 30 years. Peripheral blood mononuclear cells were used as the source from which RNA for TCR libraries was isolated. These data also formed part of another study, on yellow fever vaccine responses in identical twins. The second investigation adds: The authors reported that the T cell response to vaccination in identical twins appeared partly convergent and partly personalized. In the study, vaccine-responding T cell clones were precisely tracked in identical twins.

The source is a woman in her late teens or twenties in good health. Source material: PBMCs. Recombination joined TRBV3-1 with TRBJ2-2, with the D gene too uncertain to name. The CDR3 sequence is CASSQDVKAGGELFF. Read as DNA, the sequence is TGTGCCAGCAGCCAAGATGTTAAGGCTGGAGGGGAGCTGTTTTTT.